This T cell receptor beta chain is from a study of cytomegalovirus exposure and HLA in healthy donors (dated by TCRdb to about 2017). Study-wide context: The 500 to 700 repertoires of the first cohort and the 110 or so validation repertoires were produced on the same platform, according to a later analysis. The study combined high-throughput TCR immunosequencing, statistical association of individual TCRs with disease status, and machine learning to predict cytomegalovirus infection status. The study aimed to test whether signatures of past pathogen exposure could be identified by cataloging public T cell receptors. Besides the first cohort of more than 650 subjects, a separate validation cohort made up of roughly 120 different subjects was used. Overall study outcomes, separate from this receptor: In the study, 150 to 200 TCR beta chains were listed as associated with cytomegalovirus. The authors suggested that the approach could potentially be extended to other disease states and immunological phenotypes. A later analysis lacked HLA typing for the validation cohort, so it scored co-occurrence in that cohort across all 120 or so repertoires. In both the original and validation cohorts, the classifier was reported to diagnose cytomegalovirus status with high specificity and sensitivity. In vitro tests confirmed that a few of the cytomegalovirus-associated TCR beta chains recognize cytomegalovirus antigens. A later analysis found that TCRs clustered in the first cohort also tended to co-occur in the 120 validation repertoires, with approximately 93% of cluster scores above 0. Most TCR sequences were observed very rarely across donors, whereas some public TCRs were present in many individuals.

The CDR3 runs 13 amino acids, cysteine and phenylalanine included. Only CDR3 DNA remains: 39 bases, in frame from the first base. CDR1 and CDR2 are read off the germline V gene as KGHSH and LQKENI. Trimming costs V 3 bases and J 1 base, and their ends lie 6 bases apart. Donors formed part of the validation cohort, which comprised 120 subjects and was distinct from the first cohort of several hundred subjects. Libraries came from the immunoSEQ multiplex PCR assay. Per the source publication's procedure: A statistical classification framework was built to diagnose cytomegalovirus status from the catalog of TCR beta chain sequences. Drawn from immuneACCESS, this table holds only the in-frame rearrangements with V and J called that TCRdb kept. Clones are partly lost; checked studies trace under half to an unresolved V gene and leave the rest unexplained. V and J calls and clone size follow that table, whereas D and trimming were derived from the DNA. The sample table shows 130,000 to 150,000 clones, and 80% to 90% are seen once. The leading ten clones occupy under 8% of the sample.

This clone has a handful of counts. The antigen it binds to is not known. No much larger clone is present one base from it, and per-base qualities are unavailable. The chain is made from TRBV18 and TRBJ2-5, and TRBD2 may be the D gene, going by 5 matching bases. Sequencing was performed on PBMCs. This receptor was obtained from a woman in her twenties or thirties in good health and CMV-seropositive. The CDR3 protein: CASSPRAQETQYF. The bases are TGTGCCAGCTCACCGAGGGCCCAAGAGACCCAGTACTTC. With the portions outside the CDR3 filled from the reference TRBV18 and TRBJ2-5 genes, the complete variable region becomes NAGVMQNPRHLVRRRGQEARLRCSPMKGHSHVYWYRQLPEEGLKFMVYLQKENIIDESGMPKERFSAEFPKEGPSILRIQQVVRGDSAAYFCASSPRAQETQYFGPGTRLLVL.